Listed below are T cell receptor beta chains from one sample, sequenced in a study of blood T cell repertoires in COVID-19. The assay was immunoSEQ multiplex PCR, and TCRdb's table has in-frame clones only and misses some. The sample shows some 200,000 clones, 70% to 90% of them seen only once. Input material: PBMCs or T cells enriched from blood (not recorded which). The source of these receptors is a woman aged 50 to 60 in a cohort exposed to, infected with or recovered from COVID-19 (not recorded which). Both conserved end residues are part of each CDR3. The order of the fields is J gene, clone size, V gene, D gene, CDR3 DNA, CDR3 protein. D genes are given only for firm matches. Part of the rows lack a size; the others show once, few, many or a class for expanded clones.

J gene: TRBJ1-2; clone size: -; V gene: TRBV11-2; D gene: -; CDR3 DNA: TGTGCCAGCAGCTTAAATCCGCAGGCCTATGGCTACACCTTC; CDR3 protein: CASSLNPQAYGYTF
J gene: TRBJ2-7; clone size: -; V gene: TRBV6-2/TRBV6-3; D gene: TRBD1; CDR3 DNA: TGTGCCAGCAGTCCGTGGACAGGCACCCAGTCCTACGAGCAGTACTTC; CDR3 protein: CASSPWTGTQSYEQYF
J gene: TRBJ1-2; clone size: -; V gene: TRBV30; D gene: TRBD1; CDR3 DNA: TGTGCCTGGAGATCACACAGGGGGCTGGATGGCTACACCTTC; CDR3 protein: CAWRSHRGLDGYTF
J gene: TRBJ2-2; clone size: -; V gene: TRBV7-6; D gene: TRBD1; CDR3 DNA: TGTGCCAGCAGCCCCGACGGACAGGCTAGCCGGGAGCTGTTTTTT; CDR3 protein: CASSPDGQASRELFF
J gene: TRBJ2-1; clone size: once; V gene: TRBV9; D gene: TRBD2; CDR3 DNA: TGTGCCAGCAGCGTCTCTCGCGGGGGGCCGGGGGAGCAGTTCTTC; CDR3 protein: CASSVSRGGPGEQFF
J gene: TRBJ2-7; clone size: -; V gene: TRBV6-2/TRBV6-3; D gene: -; CDR3 DNA: TGTGCCAGCAGTTACTCGAGAACCTACGAGCAGTACTTC; CDR3 protein: CASSYSRTYEQYF
J gene: TRBJ2-3; clone size: -; V gene: TRBV11-2; D gene: TRBD2; CDR3 DNA: TGTGCCAGCAGCTTAGGCGGGGGGCCCACAGATACGCAGTATTTT; CDR3 protein: CASSLGGGPTDTQYF
J gene: TRBJ1-2; clone size: -; V gene: TRBV19; D gene: -; CDR3 DNA: TGTGCCAGTAGTATAGATCAGGGGCACGGGGTTTATGGCTACACCTTC; CDR3 protein: CASSIDQGHGVYGYTF
J gene: TRBJ2-3; clone size: -; V gene: TRBV4-2; D gene: TRBD2; CDR3 DNA: TGTGCCAGCAGCCACCGACTAGCGGGGGGCCAAGCGAGCACAGATACGCAGTATTTT; CDR3 protein: CASSHRLAGGQASTDTQYF
J gene: TRBJ1-3; clone size: -; V gene: TRBV4-3; D gene: -; CDR3 DNA: TGCGCCAGCGGGGTTACGGGGACTGGAAACACCATATATTTT; CDR3 protein: CASGVTGTGNTIYF
J gene: TRBJ2-1; clone size: -; V gene: TRBV7-2; D gene: TRBD2; CDR3 DNA: TGTGCCAGCAGCCGCGCGGGGGGCACCTACAATGAGCAGTTCTTC; CDR3 protein: CASSRAGGTYNEQFF
J gene: TRBJ2-3; clone size: -; V gene: TRBV6-1; D gene: -; CDR3 DNA: TGTGCCAGCAGTGAGGGCGGGCGCCCTTTCGATACGCAGTATTTT; CDR3 protein: CASSEGGRPFDTQYF
J gene: TRBJ2-1; clone size: -; V gene: TRBV7-2; D gene: -; CDR3 DNA: TGTGCCAGCAGCTTAGATCTGGGGAGATTGAATGAGCAGTTCTTC; CDR3 protein: CASSLDLGRLNEQFF
J gene: TRBJ1-2; clone size: -; V gene: TRBV28; D gene: TRBD1; CDR3 DNA: TGTGCCAGCAGTTCCCCGGACAGGGTCTATGGCTACACCTTC; CDR3 protein: CASSSPDRVYGYTF
J gene: TRBJ1-5; clone size: -; V gene: TRBV2; D gene: -; CDR3 DNA: TGTGCCAGCAGACAGGGCGTCCAGCCCCAGCATTTT; CDR3 protein: CASRQGVQPQHF
J gene: TRBJ2-3; clone size: -; V gene: TRBV6-4; D gene: TRBD2; CDR3 DNA: TGTGCCAGCAGTGCGGGGGGGCCCACAGATACGCAGTATTTT; CDR3 protein: CASSAGGPTDTQYF
J gene: TRBJ1-2; clone size: -; V gene: TRBV6-2/TRBV6-3; D gene: -; CDR3 DNA: TGTGCCAGCAGTAACAGGGTAGGAATTGGCTACACCTTC; CDR3 protein: CASSNRVGIGYTF
J gene: TRBJ1-2; clone size: -; V gene: TRBV28; D gene: -; CDR3 DNA: TGTGCCAGCAGTCCACTACAGGGATGGGTGGGCTACACCTTC; CDR3 protein: CASSPLQGWVGYTF
J gene: TRBJ2-5; clone size: -; V gene: TRBV24-1; D gene: TRBD2; CDR3 DNA: TGTGCCACCAGTGGGGTGAAGCGGGGAGATCAAGAGACCCAGTACTTC; CDR3 protein: CATSGVKRGDQETQYF
J gene: TRBJ2-4; clone size: -; V gene: TRBV6-2/TRBV6-3; D gene: -; CDR3 DNA: TGTGCCAGCAGTCCAACACTGACTGGTATTCAGTACTTC; CDR3 protein: CASSPTLTGIQYF
J gene: TRBJ2-3; clone size: -; V gene: TRBV4-2; D gene: TRBD1; CDR3 DNA: TGTGCCAGCAGCGGGGGCGAGGACAGGCAACGCACAGATACGCAGTATTTT; CDR3 protein: CASSGGEDRQRTDTQYF
J gene: TRBJ1-2; clone size: once; V gene: TRBV19; D gene: -; CDR3 DNA: TGTGCCAGTAGTATAGCCGCTAACTATGGCTACACCTTC; CDR3 protein: CASSIAANYGYTF
J gene: TRBJ1-4; clone size: -; V gene: TRBV10-3; D gene: -; CDR3 DNA: TGTGCCATCAGTGTCCGGGGGGAAAAACTGTTTTTT; CDR3 protein: CAISVRGEKLFF
J gene: TRBJ2-4; clone size: -; V gene: TRBV5-5; D gene: -; CDR3 DNA: TGTGCCAGCAGCCCCCGGACACCCTTAGCCAAAAACATTCAGTACTTC; CDR3 protein: CASSPRTPLAKNIQYF
J gene: TRBJ1-2; clone size: -; V gene: TRBV30; D gene: TRBD1; CDR3 DNA: TGTGCCTGGAGTCTCCCGGACAGGGTCTATGAACGTGGCTACACCTTC; CDR3 protein: CAWSLPDRVYERGYTF
J gene: TRBJ1-1; clone size: -; V gene: TRBV5-1; D gene: -; CDR3 DNA: TGCGCCAGTTCCGAGGGGGATGGGACTGAAGCTTTCTTT; CDR3 protein: CASSEGDGTEAFF
J gene: TRBJ2-3; clone size: -; V gene: TRBV5-4; D gene: TRBD2; CDR3 DNA: TGTGCCAGCAGCCGAACTTGGGGGGGGGCAGATACGCAGTATTTT; CDR3 protein: CASSRTWGGADTQYF
J gene: TRBJ2-5; clone size: once; V gene: TRBV10-3; D gene: TRBD2; CDR3 DNA: TGTGCCATCAGGGGGACTAGCGGGGGGCAAGAGACCCAGTACTTC; CDR3 protein: CAIRGTSGGQETQYF
J gene: TRBJ2-3; clone size: -; V gene: TRBV4-1; D gene: TRBD2; CDR3 DNA: TGCGCCAGCAGCCAATCGATAGCGGGGACCACAGATACGCAGTATTTT; CDR3 protein: CASSQSIAGTTDTQYF
J gene: TRBJ2-7; clone size: -; V gene: TRBV10-3; D gene: -; CDR3 DNA: TGTGCCATCAGTAGAGCTACTCGCGTACACGAGCAGTACTTC; CDR3 protein: CAISRATRVHEQYF
J gene: TRBJ1-1; clone size: -; V gene: TRBV4-2; D gene: TRBD1; CDR3 DNA: TGTGCCAGCAATAGACAGGGCCAGAACACTGAAGCTTTCTTT; CDR3 protein: CASNRQGQNTEAFF
J gene: TRBJ2-5; clone size: -; V gene: TRBV29-1; D gene: -; CDR3 DNA: TGCAGCATTCTTAGAGCGAGTGGAGAGACCCAGTACTTC; CDR3 protein: CSILRASGETQYF
J gene: TRBJ2-7; clone size: once; V gene: TRBV3-1/TRBV3-2; D gene: TRBD1; CDR3 DNA: TGTGCCAGCAGCGACCGGGACAGGAAAACAAGCTCCTACGAGCAGTACTTC; CDR3 protein: CASSDRDRKTSSYEQYF
J gene: TRBJ1-1; clone size: -; V gene: TRBV5-6; D gene: -; CDR3 DNA: TGTGCCAGCAGCTTGGGCAACAGTGAAGCTTTCTTT; CDR3 protein: CASSLGNSEAFF
J gene: TRBJ2-1; clone size: -; V gene: TRBV30; D gene: -; CDR3 DNA: TGTGCCTGGAGTGTAACTGGGCGTGAGCAGTTCTTC; CDR3 protein: CAWSVTGREQFF
J gene: TRBJ2-5; clone size: -; V gene: TRBV5-4; D gene: -; CDR3 DNA: TGTGCCAGCAATCCCTGGGGGGTCCACACAGAGACCCAGTACTTC; CDR3 protein: CASNPWGVHTETQYF
J gene: TRBJ2-1; clone size: once; V gene: TRBV11-3; D gene: -; CDR3 DNA: TGTGCCAGCAGCTTAGGATTCAGCTCCTACAATGAGCAGTTCTTC; CDR3 protein: CASSLGFSSYNEQFF
J gene: TRBJ1-1; clone size: -; V gene: TRBV19; D gene: TRBD1; CDR3 DNA: TGTGCCAGTAGAAACAGGGGGCCAGGCACTGAAGCTTTCTTT; CDR3 protein: CASRNRGPGTEAFF
J gene: TRBJ1-1; clone size: -; V gene: TRBV7-2; D gene: -; CDR3 DNA: TGTGCCAGCAGCCAATCGGCAGGGCTATCGAACACTGAAGCTTTCTTT; CDR3 protein: CASSQSAGLSNTEAFF
J gene: TRBJ1-2; clone size: once; V gene: TRBV24-1; D gene: TRBD1; CDR3 DNA: TGTGCCACCAGTGATCGGACAGGGGGAACCCTCTTC; CDR3 protein: CATSDRTGGTLF
J gene: TRBJ2-3; clone size: -; V gene: TRBV7-8; D gene: TRBD2; CDR3 DNA: TGTGCCAGCAGCAAGCTCAGCGGGGGTAAACGCACAGATACGCAGTATTTT; CDR3 protein: CASSKLSGGKRTDTQYF
J gene: TRBJ2-1; clone size: -; V gene: TRBV4-2; D gene: -; CDR3 DNA: TGTGCCAGCAGCCAAGAATACAGGGTTAACAATGAGCAGTTCTTC; CDR3 protein: CASSQEYRVNNEQFF
J gene: TRBJ2-1; clone size: -; V gene: TRBV6-4; D gene: TRBD2; CDR3 DNA: TGTGCCAGCAGCCGACTAGCGGGGGACTACAATGAGCAGTTCTTC; CDR3 protein: CASSRLAGDYNEQFF
J gene: TRBJ1-2; clone size: -; V gene: TRBV4-2; D gene: TRBD1; CDR3 DNA: TGTGCCAGCAGCCGTACAGGGACAGGAGCTAACTATGGCTACACCTTC; CDR3 protein: CASSRTGTGANYGYTF
J gene: TRBJ1-5; clone size: once; V gene: TRBV28; D gene: -; CDR3 DNA: TGTGCCAGCAGACCCGGGGGGCTCGGTCAGCCCCAGCATTTT; CDR3 protein: CASRPGGLGQPQHF
J gene: TRBJ1-2; clone size: -; V gene: TRBV6-5; D gene: TRBD1; CDR3 DNA: TGTGCCAGCAGTAGACAGGGGATGGACTATGGCTACACCTTC; CDR3 protein: CASSRQGMDYGYTF
J gene: TRBJ2-7; clone size: -; V gene: TRBV5-8; D gene: -; CDR3 DNA: TGTGCCAGCAGCTCCTGGACAGTCTACGAGCAGTACTTC; CDR3 protein: CASSSWTVYEQYF
J gene: TRBJ2-4; clone size: once; V gene: TRBV7-2; D gene: -; CDR3 DNA: TGTGCCAGCAGCTCTCCCAAAAACATTCAGTACTTC; CDR3 protein: CASSSPKNIQYF
J gene: TRBJ1-1; clone size: -; V gene: TRBV4-3; D gene: -; CDR3 DNA: TGCGCCAGCAGCCAAGATTCAGGGAGGACTGAAGCTTTCTTT; CDR3 protein: CASSQDSGRTEAFF
J gene: TRBJ2-7; clone size: -; V gene: TRBV2; D gene: TRBD1; CDR3 DNA: TGTGCCAGCAGTGAAGCGTCTTTGGGACAGGGAAGGAACGAGCAGTACTTC; CDR3 protein: CASSEASLGQGRNEQYF
J gene: TRBJ1-6; clone size: once; V gene: TRBV19; D gene: -; CDR3 DNA: TGTGCCAGTAGTATAGGCCGTCGGCAGCGATCCTATAATTCACCCCTCCACTTT; CDR3 protein: CASSIGRRQRSYNSPLHF
J gene: TRBJ2-1; clone size: -; V gene: TRBV9; D gene: TRBD1; CDR3 DNA: TGTGCCAGCAGCGTAAGGACAGGGGGCCTCAATGAGCAGTTCTTC; CDR3 protein: CASSVRTGGLNEQFF
J gene: TRBJ1-2; clone size: once; V gene: TRBV28; D gene: -; CDR3 DNA: TGTGCCAGCAGTAAACCAGGGGAAGGGGACTATGGCTACACCTTC; CDR3 protein: CASSKPGEGDYGYTF
J gene: TRBJ1-2; clone size: -; V gene: TRBV6-2/TRBV6-3; D gene: TRBD1; CDR3 DNA: TGTGCCAGCAGCGAACCAGGGGGCCGCTATGGCTACACCTTC; CDR3 protein: CASSEPGGRYGYTF
J gene: TRBJ1-1; clone size: -; V gene: TRBV29-1; D gene: -; CDR3 DNA: TGCAGCGTTGAAAATGGGGGGAGAACTGAAGCTTTCTTT; CDR3 protein: CSVENGGRTEAFF
J gene: TRBJ2-6; clone size: -; V gene: TRBV29-1; D gene: -; CDR3 DNA: TGCAGCGTTGAAGATCCGAGCGTGGAGTCTGGGGCCAACGTCCTGACTTTC; CDR3 protein: CSVEDPSVESGANVLTF
J gene: TRBJ2-2; clone size: once; V gene: TRBV19; D gene: -; CDR3 DNA: TGTGCCAGTAGTCGGGGACACGGGGAGCTGTTTTTT; CDR3 protein: CASSRGHGELFF
J gene: TRBJ1-6; clone size: once; V gene: TRBV7-8; D gene: -; CDR3 DNA: TGTGCCAGCAGCTTAGAGGCGTCTAGACCCCTCCACTTT; CDR3 protein: CASSLEASRPLHF